This T cell receptor (beta chain) stems from a study of early T cells in non-severe SARS-CoV-2 infection. Study in general: Chains stayed unpaired after sequencing of bulk RNA from unsorted whole blood.

A remark on this clonotype: Its matching antigen is unknown.

This CDR3 contains 20 residues. From germline, CDR1 is LNHDA and CDR2 SQIVND (reference sequence). V gave up 3 bases and J gave up 1 base; unmatched junction bases: 10. Researchers tagged individual cDNA molecules with unique molecular identifiers. MiXCR, run by TCRdb on the 5' RACE reads, gives a single entry per CDR3 protein. The sample holds some 82,000 distinct CDR3 sequences, 6% to 7% seen once. Study outcomes and limitations: The matching step, a VDJdb search, favored anti-spike CD8 responses and missed private and CD4 specificities.

The sample consisted of whole blood. J is TRBJ2-6 and V is TRBV19; 12 positions match TRBD1. This TCR was sampled from an adult who was a healthcare worker with PCR-confirmed SARS-CoV-2 infection or an uninfected control (not recorded which). This CDR3 is CASSIGTGGASLSGANVLTF. CDR3 nucleotide sequence: TGTGCCAGTAGTATCGGGACAGGGGGCGCTTCCCTTTCTGGGGCCAACGTCCTGACTTTC.